One sample yielded the 9 T cell receptor beta chains listed below, sequenced in a study of T cell responses to AZD1222 COVID-19 vaccine. TCRdb keeps only in-frame clones here, not all; method: immunoSEQ multiplex PCR. The repertoire holds some 140,000 clones, with around nine tenths as singletons. The sample here was peripheral blood, taken on day 0 of AZD1222 vaccination. These receptors were collected from an adult in good health.

The chain couples TRBV19 to TRBJ1-2, with D tentatively TRBD1 (5 bases). The CDR3 totals 13 residues. The germline V and J ends were trimmed by 5 bases and 6 bases, with 13 bases remaining between them. Germline loops: CDR1 LNHDA, CDR2 SQIVND (reference sequence). The CDR3 DNA reads TGTGCCAGTAGTCCTAAGGGGAGCAATGGCTACACCTTC. Amino acid sequence: CASSPKGSNGYTF. Combining the CDR3 with reference TRBV19 and TRBJ1-2 gives the whole variable domain DGGITQSPKYLFRKEGQNVTLSCEQNLNHDAMYWYRQDPGQGLRLIYYSQIVNDFQKGDIAEGYSVSREKKESFPLTVTSAQKNPTAFYLCASSPKGSNGYTFGSGTRLTVV.

The gene calls are TRBV10-3 and TRBJ1-5; tentative D call: TRBD1 (5 bases). The V gene lost 10 bases and the J gene lost 2 bases, with 12 bases spanning the gap. This CDR3 is 13 amino acids long. From germline, CDR1 is ENHRY and CDR2 SYGVKD. CDR3 in DNA: TGTGCCACAACAGGATCGGGCAATCAGCCCCAGCATTTT. Its protein product is CATTGSGNQPQHF.

The chain employs TRBV5-1 and TRBJ2-3; D not certain. V lost 1 base and J lost 2, with 23 bases in between. The CDR3 runs to 19 residues. The V gene's germline CDR1 is SGHRS and CDR2 YFSETQ. CDR3 in amino acids: CASSLTPPQNKALTDTQYF. The CDR3 nucleotides read TGCGCCAGCAGCTTGACACCTCCCCAGAATAAAGCACTCACAGATACGCAGTATTTT.

This chain connects TRBV14 to TRBJ2-1; 10 nucleotides agree with TRBD2. The CDR3 is 18 residues long. From germline, CDR1 is SGHDN and CDR2 FVKESK. The ends lost 0 bases at V and 16 bases at J; junction bases unmatched: 21. The CDR3 spells CASSQDSLVAAGGLKCFF. CDR3 nucleotide sequence: TGTGCCAGCAGCCAAGATTCCCTCGTGGCAGCGGGAGGGCTAAAATGTTTCTTC.

The V call is TRBV6-5, the J call TRBJ1-3; D perhaps matches TRBD1 (5 bases). In germline, CDR1 is MNHEY, CDR2 SVGAGI. V was cut by 5 bases and J by 1 base, with 12 bases left in between. The CDR3 spans 15 residues. DNA of the CDR3: TGTGCCAGCAGTCTGATGGGGGTTTCTGGAAACACCATATATTTT. The encoded protein is CASSLMGVSGNTIYF.

This sequence joins TRBV6-5 and TRBJ1-2, with 7 positions matching TRBD1. V lost 6 bases and J lost 3; bases outside the gene matches: 7. The CDR3 consists of 14 residues. Germline CDR1 is MNHEY and CDR2 is SVGAGI. The CDR3 loop reads CASSLEGADYGYTF. DNA for the CDR3: TGTGCCAGCAGCCTGGAGGGGGCTGACTATGGCTACACCTTC.

V gene TRBV7-9 combines with J gene TRBJ2-4; tentative D call: TRBD2 (8 bases). The CDR3 totals 16 residues. The V gene's germline CDR1 is SEHNR and CDR2 FQNEAQ (reference sequence). V lost 5 bases and J 1 base, leaving 15 bases between the germline ends. The CDR3 sequence is CASSPREGQAKNIQYF. In DNA, the CDR3 is TGTGCCAGCAGCCCCCGGGAGGGACAGGCCAAAAACATTCAGTACTTC.

This rearrangement joins TRBV7-2 to TRBJ1-1; D gene ambiguous. The V end lost 5 bases, the J end lost 2 bases, and 9 bases lay between the germline ends. Per the germline V gene, CDR1 is SGHTA and CDR2 is FQGNSA. The CDR3 is 13 residues long. The CDR3 loop is CASSAQVNTEAFF. The CDR3 DNA follows: TGTGCCAGCAGCGCCCAAGTAAACACTGAAGCTTTCTTT.

Here the CDR3 DNA reads TGTGCCAGCAGCTCTTTCCCAGGGACCGAGCTCTATGGCTACACCTTC. This sequence encodes CASSSFPGTELYGYTF. V is TRBV11-2 and J is TRBJ1-2; D is possibly TRBD1 (5 bases). This CDR3 contains 16 residues. The V and J ends lost 4 bases and 4 bases respectively, with 19 bases between them. CDR1 and CDR2 from the germline V gene are SGHAT and FQNNGV.